These T cell receptor beta chains were read from a single sample in a study of breast tumors, draining lymph nodes, adjacent tissues. TCRdb processed the multiplex PCR reads anew with MiXCR; each CDR3 protein has one entry. The table records a few hundred thousand distinct CDR3 sequences, around 35% of them present only once. Sequencing input: axillary lymph node tissue. These receptors all stem from a female donor with breast cancer. Some clones in this sample may be carry-over from other donors' samples. CDR3s include the opening cysteine and the closing phenylalanine or tryptophan. Each record gives: D gene, clone size, V gene, J gene, CDR3 protein, CDR3 DNA. D genes are given only for firm matches. Size is omitted from some rows. Given values are once, few, many or a class for expanded clones.

d_call: TRBD2; clone_size: -; v_call: TRBV11-2; j_call: TRBJ2-5; cdr3_aa: CASSPSPTSGGYQETQYF; cdr3_nt: TGTGCCAGCAGCCCCTCCCCTACTAGCGGGGGTTACCAAGAGACCCAGTACTTC
d_call: TRBD2; clone_size: many; v_call: TRBV7-6; j_call: TRBJ2-2; cdr3_aa: CASSLAQGLAGVNTGELFF; cdr3_nt: TGTGCCAGCAGCTTAGCGCAGGGACTAGCGGGAGTGAACACCGGGGAGCTGTTTTTT
d_call: -; clone_size: -; v_call: TRBV5-1; j_call: TRBJ2-7; cdr3_aa: CASSKDNTCDQYF; cdr3_nt: TGCGCCAGCAGCAAGGACAACACCTGCGACCAGTACTTC
d_call: -; clone_size: -; v_call: TRBV11-1; j_call: TRBJ1-3; cdr3_aa: CASSGSSGNTIYF; cdr3_nt: TGTGCCAGCAGCGGTTCCTCTGGAAACACCATATATTTT
d_call: TRBD1; clone_size: many; v_call: TRBV20-1; j_call: TRBJ1-2; cdr3_aa: CSAEDRGQNYGYTF; cdr3_nt: TGCAGTGCGGAAGACAGGGGGCAAAACTATGGCTACACCTTC
d_call: TRBD1; clone_size: many; v_call: TRBV5-5; j_call: TRBJ2-7; cdr3_aa: CASSPTPIGQGAREQYF; cdr3_nt: TGTGCCAGCAGCCCTACACCGATTGGACAGGGGGCGCGGGAGCAGTACTTC
d_call: -; clone_size: many; v_call: TRBV15; j_call: TRBJ2-3; cdr3_aa: CATSRGGPQDTQYF; cdr3_nt: TGTGCCACCAGCAGAGGGGGGCCCCAAGATACGCAGTATTTT
d_call: -; clone_size: many; v_call: TRBV6-5; j_call: TRBJ1-2; cdr3_aa: CASSYSTGLGYGYTF; cdr3_nt: TGTGCCAGCAGTTACTCCACGGGGCTTGGCTATGGCTACACCTTC
d_call: TRBD1; clone_size: few; v_call: TRBV6-4; j_call: TRBJ1-2; cdr3_aa: CASSRGQAYGYTF; cdr3_nt: TGTGCCAGCAGCCGAGGACAGGCCTATGGCTACACCTTC
d_call: -; clone_size: many; v_call: TRBV12-5; j_call: TRBJ2-1; cdr3_aa: CASGPQGNEQFF; cdr3_nt: TGTGCTAGTGGTCCTCAAGGGAATGAGCAGTTCTTC
d_call: -; clone_size: many; v_call: TRBV7-2; j_call: TRBJ1-6; cdr3_aa: CASSLVARGLPLHF; cdr3_nt: TGTGCCAGCAGCTTAGTGGCGCGGGGGTTACCCCTCCACTTT
d_call: TRBD1; clone_size: many; v_call: TRBV6-5; j_call: TRBJ1-6; cdr3_aa: CASRRTGELSPLHF; cdr3_nt: TGTGCCAGCAGAAGGACAGGGGAATTGTCGCCCCTCCACTTT
d_call: -; clone_size: -; v_call: TRBV7-9; j_call: TRBJ2-5; cdr3_aa: CASSAKQTRDF; cdr3_nt: TGTGCCAGCAGCGCGAAACAGACCCGGGACTTC
d_call: TRBD1; clone_size: many; v_call: TRBV13; j_call: TRBJ1-4; cdr3_aa: CASSASPGTGGEKLFF; cdr3_nt: TGTGCCAGCAGCGCCAGTCCCGGGACAGGGGGCGAAAAACTGTTTTTT
d_call: TRBD2; clone_size: many; v_call: TRBV29-1; j_call: TRBJ2-5; cdr3_aa: CSVPGGGRRQETQYF; cdr3_nt: TGCAGCGTTCCGGGGGGGGGGAGACGCCAAGAGACCCAGTACTTC
d_call: -; clone_size: -; v_call: TRBV12-3/TRBV12-4; j_call: TRBJ2-1; cdr3_aa: CASSLGPSGDESEQFF; cdr3_nt: TGTGCCAGCAGTTTGGGGCCCTCGGGAGACGAAAGTGAGCAGTTCTTC
d_call: -; clone_size: few; v_call: TRBV5-4; j_call: TRBJ2-7; cdr3_aa: CASSLGGTSRSYEQYF; cdr3_nt: TGTGCCAGCAGCTTGGGTGGGACCTCCCGCTCCTACGAGCAGTACTTC
d_call: -; clone_size: -; v_call: TRBV10-3; j_call: TRBJ2-7; cdr3_aa: CATGQSYEQYF; cdr3_nt: TGTGCCACTGGACAGAGCTACGAGCAGTACTTC
d_call: -; clone_size: many; v_call: TRBV7-3; j_call: TRBJ1-2; cdr3_aa: CASSLVGGSHGYTF; cdr3_nt: TGTGCCAGCAGCTTAGTGGGGGGGTCCCATGGCTACACCTTC
d_call: -; clone_size: many; v_call: TRBV20-1; j_call: TRBJ2-1; cdr3_aa: CSAGQIKISYNEQFF; cdr3_nt: TGCAGTGCCGGACAGATCAAAATCTCCTACAATGAGCAGTTCTTC
d_call: -; clone_size: many; v_call: TRBV7-6; j_call: TRBJ2-7; cdr3_aa: CASSLGPTGPLQYEQYF; cdr3_nt: TGTGCCAGCAGCTTAGGGCCTACGGGCCCGTTACAATACGAGCAGTACTTC
d_call: -; clone_size: once; v_call: TRBV7-7; j_call: TRBJ2-2; cdr3_aa: CATGSCTGELFF; cdr3_nt: TGTGCCACAGGGTCATGCACCGGGGAGCTGTTTTTT
d_call: TRBD1; clone_size: -; v_call: TRBV6-5; j_call: TRBJ1-5; cdr3_aa: CASSHSFRTGSGQPQHF; cdr3_nt: TGTGCCAGCAGTCACTCTTTCCGGACAGGCTCTGGTCAGCCCCAGCATTTT
d_call: -; clone_size: many; v_call: TRBV7-2; j_call: TRBJ2-1; cdr3_aa: CASSLAWAGLNEQFF; cdr3_nt: TGTGCCAGCAGCTTAGCGTGGGCAGGGCTCAATGAGCAGTTCTTC
d_call: -; clone_size: many; v_call: TRBV12-3/TRBV12-4; j_call: TRBJ2-7; cdr3_aa: CASSFYEQYF; cdr3_nt: TGTGCCAGCAGTTTCTACGAGCAGTACTTC
d_call: -; clone_size: many; v_call: TRBV5-1; j_call: TRBJ2-1; cdr3_aa: CASSLGAGIYEQFF; cdr3_nt: TGCGCCAGCAGCTTGGGGGCAGGGATCTATGAGCAGTTCTTC
d_call: TRBD1; clone_size: many; v_call: TRBV20-1; j_call: TRBJ2-7; cdr3_aa: CSARDLVRGSYEQYF; cdr3_nt: TGCAGTGCTAGAGATCTCGTCAGGGGGTCTTACGAGCAGTACTTC
d_call: TRBD2; clone_size: many; v_call: TRBV19; j_call: TRBJ2-3; cdr3_aa: CASSTRTSGRSTDTQYF; cdr3_nt: TGTGCCAGTAGTACCCGGACTAGCGGGAGATCCACAGATACGCAGTATTTT
d_call: TRBD1; clone_size: many; v_call: TRBV7-3; j_call: TRBJ2-7; cdr3_aa: CASSPGTGLEQYF; cdr3_nt: TGTGCCAGCAGCCCCGGGACAGGTCTCGAGCAGTACTTC
d_call: -; clone_size: many; v_call: TRBV20-1; j_call: TRBJ2-7; cdr3_aa: CSARGQSYEQYF; cdr3_nt: TGCAGTGCTCGGGGACAAAGCTACGAGCAGTACTTC
d_call: -; clone_size: -; v_call: TRBV9; j_call: TRBJ1-1; cdr3_aa: CASSVATHGEAFF; cdr3_nt: TGTGCCAGCAGCGTAGCCACACACGGTGAAGCTTTCTTT
d_call: -; clone_size: -; v_call: TRBV4-3; j_call: TRBJ2-5; cdr3_aa: CASSQDWGFETQYF; cdr3_nt: TGCGCCAGCAGCCAAGATTGGGGTTTCGAGACCCAGTACTTC
d_call: -; clone_size: many; v_call: TRBV12-3/TRBV12-4; j_call: TRBJ1-6; cdr3_aa: CASSTGSYNSPLHF; cdr3_nt: TGTGCCAGCAGTACAGGCTCCTATAATTCACCCCTCCACTTT
d_call: -; clone_size: -; v_call: TRBV6-2/TRBV6-3; j_call: TRBJ2-2; cdr3_aa: CASSRPGHRSTGELFF; cdr3_nt: TGTGCCAGCAGTAGACCGGGACATAGGAGCACCGGGGAGCTGTTTTTT
d_call: TRBD1; clone_size: -; v_call: TRBV20-1; j_call: TRBJ2-2; cdr3_aa: CSARPLQRDRDTGELFF; cdr3_nt: TGCAGTGCTAGGCCCCTTCAGAGGGACAGGGACACCGGGGAGCTGTTTTTT
d_call: -; clone_size: -; v_call: TRBV20-1; j_call: TRBJ1-5; cdr3_aa: CSASGRAGVEKANQPQHF; cdr3_nt: TGCAGTGCTAGCGGGAGGGCCGGGGTGGAAAAAGCCAATCAGCCCCAGCATTTT
d_call: -; clone_size: many; v_call: TRBV10-3; j_call: TRBJ2-7; cdr3_aa: CATLDRAYEQYF; cdr3_nt: TGTGCCACCCTGGACCGCGCCTACGAGCAGTACTTC
d_call: -; clone_size: many; v_call: TRBV11-2; j_call: TRBJ1-6; cdr3_aa: CASSLETGVNNSPLHF; cdr3_nt: TGTGCCAGCAGCTTAGAGACAGGAGTAAATAATTCACCCCTCCACTTT
d_call: TRBD2; clone_size: -; v_call: TRBV5-4; j_call: TRBJ2-1; cdr3_aa: CASSLAGLAFHNEQFF; cdr3_nt: TGTGCCAGCAGCTTGGCGGGACTAGCGTTCCACAATGAGCAGTTCTTC
d_call: TRBD2; clone_size: few; v_call: TRBV20-1; j_call: TRBJ2-1; cdr3_aa: CSARGALAGGRNEQFF; cdr3_nt: TGCAGTGCTAGAGGGGCGTTAGCGGGGGGGAGAAATGAGCAGTTCTTC
d_call: TRBD2; clone_size: -; v_call: TRBV10-3; j_call: TRBJ2-5; cdr3_aa: CAISGKQGLGHLETQYF; cdr3_nt: TGTGCCATCAGTGGGAAACAGGGACTAGGACATTTGGAGACCCAGTACTTC
d_call: -; clone_size: few; v_call: TRBV20-1; j_call: TRBJ1-2; cdr3_aa: CSATSGRYGSTF; cdr3_nt: TGCAGTGCAACCTCGGGTCGCTATGGCTCCACCTTC
d_call: -; clone_size: once; v_call: TRBV24-1; j_call: TRBJ2-6; cdr3_aa: CATSDFTF; cdr3_nt: TGTGCCACCAGTGATTTCACTTTC
d_call: -; clone_size: many; v_call: TRBV18; j_call: TRBJ2-5; cdr3_aa: CASSPGRGEAQYF; cdr3_nt: TGTGCCAGCTCACCAGGGCGAGGGGAGGCCCAGTACTTC
d_call: -; clone_size: -; v_call: TRBV29-1; j_call: TRBJ2-7; cdr3_aa: CSVELGYEQYF; cdr3_nt: TGCAGCGTAGAGCTCGGGTACGAGCAGTACTTC
d_call: TRBD1; clone_size: many; v_call: TRBV11-2; j_call: TRBJ2-6; cdr3_aa: CASSPGQGAGANVLTF; cdr3_nt: TGTGCCAGCAGCCCGGGACAGGGGGCTGGGGCCAACGTCCTGACTTTC
d_call: TRBD1; clone_size: few; v_call: TRBV7-8; j_call: TRBJ1-1; cdr3_aa: CASSLARAGGEAFF; cdr3_nt: TGTGCCAGCAGCTTAGCGAGGGCAGGGGGCGAAGCTTTCTTT
d_call: TRBD1; clone_size: few; v_call: TRBV2; j_call: TRBJ1-4; cdr3_aa: CATRGTGRAEKLFF; cdr3_nt: TGTGCAACCCGGGGGACAGGGAGGGCTGAAAAACTGTTTTTT
d_call: TRBD1; clone_size: -; v_call: TRBV2; j_call: TRBJ1-4; cdr3_aa: CASSSGGSNEKLFF; cdr3_nt: TGTGCCAGCAGTTCAGGGGGGTCTAATGAAAAACTGTTTTTT
d_call: -; clone_size: many; v_call: TRBV9; j_call: TRBJ2-3; cdr3_aa: CASSVAFSGSSTDTQYF; cdr3_nt: TGTGCCAGCAGCGTAGCGTTTAGCGGATCTAGCACAGATACGCAGTATTTT
d_call: -; clone_size: many; v_call: TRBV7-6; j_call: TRBJ1-2; cdr3_aa: CASSSLFLGGNYGYTF; cdr3_nt: TGTGCCAGCAGCTCCCTTTTTCTGGGGGGTAACTATGGCTACACCTTC
d_call: TRBD1; clone_size: -; v_call: TRBV15; j_call: TRBJ2-2; cdr3_aa: CATREARDRDTGELFF; cdr3_nt: TGTGCCACCCGGGAGGCGCGGGACAGGGACACCGGGGAGCTGTTTTTT
d_call: -; clone_size: -; v_call: TRBV6-6; j_call: TRBJ2-2; cdr3_aa: CASSPMGTGELFF; cdr3_nt: TGTGCCAGCAGCCCGATGGGAACCGGGGAGCTGTTTTTT